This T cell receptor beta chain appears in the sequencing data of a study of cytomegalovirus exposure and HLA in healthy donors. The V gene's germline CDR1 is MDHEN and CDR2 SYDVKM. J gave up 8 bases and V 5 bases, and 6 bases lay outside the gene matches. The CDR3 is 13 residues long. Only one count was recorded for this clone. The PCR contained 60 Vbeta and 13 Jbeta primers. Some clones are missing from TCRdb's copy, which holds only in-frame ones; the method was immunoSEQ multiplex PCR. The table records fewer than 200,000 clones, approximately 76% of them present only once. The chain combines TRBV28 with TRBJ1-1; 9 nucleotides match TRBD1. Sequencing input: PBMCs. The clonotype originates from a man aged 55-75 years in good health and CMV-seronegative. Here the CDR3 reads CASSPTDRGEAFF. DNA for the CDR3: TGTGCCAGCAGTCCTACCGACAGGGGGGAAGCTTTCTTT.